The rows below give T cell receptor beta chains drawn from one sample of a study of blood T cell repertoires in COVID-19. Assay used: immunoSEQ multiplex PCR; TCRdb lists only in-frame clones, some missing. The data contain some 150,000 clones, roughly 84% of them seen just once; the ten biggest clones take up roughly two fifths. The sequenced sample was peripheral blood. The receptor set was obtained from a human donor in a cohort sampled during active COVID-19. CDR3s include the opening cysteine and the closing phenylalanine or tryptophan. The order of the fields is V gene, J gene, D gene, clone size, CDR3 DNA, CDR3 protein. A D gene is named only where the DNA matches it firmly. Part of the rows lack a size; the others show once, few, many or a class for expanded clones.

v_gene: TRBV7-2
j_gene: TRBJ2-1
d_gene: NA
abundance: NA
CDR3nt: TGTGCCAGCAGCTTATCCTTAGTGCCGTTCTTC
CDR3aa: CASSLSLVPFF

v_gene: TRBV6-4
j_gene: TRBJ2-1
d_gene: TRBD2
abundance: NA
CDR3nt: TGTGCCAGCAGTGACGGAGCGGGGGGGCCGAGTGAGCAGTTCTTC
CDR3aa: CASSDGAGGPSEQFF

v_gene: TRBV19
j_gene: TRBJ1-5
d_gene: NA
abundance: once
CDR3nt: TGTGCCAGTAGTATCTACACGGGATCCAATCAGCCCCAGCATTTT
CDR3aa: CASSIYTGSNQPQHF

v_gene: TRBV6-4
j_gene: TRBJ2-2
d_gene: TRBD2
abundance: NA
CDR3nt: TGTGCCAGCAGCGGCAGCGGGGGGAACACCGGGGAGCTGTTTTTT
CDR3aa: CASSGSGGNTGELFF

v_gene: TRBV5-6
j_gene: TRBJ2-6
d_gene: NA
abundance: NA
CDR3nt: TGTGCCAGCAGCTCCATAGGGGCAGGGGCCAACGTCCTGACTTTC
CDR3aa: CASSSIGAGANVLTF

v_gene: TRBV28
j_gene: TRBJ1-4
d_gene: TRBD1
abundance: NA
CDR3nt: TGTGCCAGCAGTTCGTATTCCCCCGGGACAGATGAAAAACTGTTTTTT
CDR3aa: CASSSYSPGTDEKLFF

v_gene: TRBV7-9
j_gene: TRBJ2-7
d_gene: TRBD1
abundance: few
CDR3nt: TGTGCCAGCCAGGGACAGGGTTATACCCCCACCTCCTACGAGCAGTACTTC
CDR3aa: CASQGQGYTPTSYEQYF

v_gene: TRBV9
j_gene: TRBJ2-1
d_gene: TRBD1
abundance: NA
CDR3nt: TGTGCCAGCAGCGTTGCACAGGGGGCCGGCAATGAGCAGTTCTTC
CDR3aa: CASSVAQGAGNEQFF

v_gene: TRBV12-3/TRBV12-4
j_gene: TRBJ1-2
d_gene: NA
abundance: NA
CDR3nt: TGTGCCAGCAAACCACAGGCCTACTATGGCTACACCTTC
CDR3aa: CASKPQAYYGYTF

v_gene: TRBV3-1/TRBV3-2
j_gene: TRBJ1-1
d_gene: NA
abundance: NA
CDR3nt: TGTGCCAGCAGCCCCTCCCTCGACAGGAACACTGAAGCTTTCTTT
CDR3aa: CASSPSLDRNTEAFF

v_gene: TRBV4-2
j_gene: TRBJ2-2
d_gene: NA
abundance: few
CDR3nt: TGTGCCAGCAGCCCCAACTCCGCGGTTGACACCGGGGAGCTGTTTTTT
CDR3aa: CASSPNSAVDTGELFF

v_gene: TRBV6-2/TRBV6-3
j_gene: TRBJ2-2
d_gene: NA
abundance: NA
CDR3nt: TGTGCCAGCAGTTACTCGAGCGGGTCCCGGGAGCTGTTTTTT
CDR3aa: CASSYSSGSRELFF

v_gene: TRBV18
j_gene: TRBJ2-7
d_gene: TRBD2
abundance: NA
CDR3nt: TGTGCCAGCTCACCACCCTCCAGCGGGAACACCTACGAGCAGTACTTC
CDR3aa: CASSPPSSGNTYEQYF

v_gene: TRBV7-8
j_gene: TRBJ2-7
d_gene: TRBD1
abundance: NA
CDR3nt: TGTGCCAGCACCGAATCCCCGGGACAGGCCGTAATGGGGCAGTACTTC
CDR3aa: CASTESPGQAVMGQYF

v_gene: TRBV10-2
j_gene: TRBJ2-3
d_gene: TRBD1
abundance: once
CDR3nt: TGCGCCAGCAGCCTCAGGGACAGGACTAGCACAGATACGCAGTATTTT
CDR3aa: CASSLRDRTSTDTQYF

v_gene: TRBV4-3
j_gene: TRBJ2-4
d_gene: TRBD1
abundance: NA
CDR3nt: TGCGCCAGCAGATTTCACACCGGGACAGGGGGGAAAAACATTCAGTACTTC
CDR3aa: CASRFHTGTGGKNIQYF